This TCR beta chain was captured by sequencing in a study of long-term antiretroviral therapy in people with HIV. Overall study context: About a decade before 2015, the earliest samples were taken when ART was typically delayed. Study findings and constraints: Collection spanned 2004 to 2017; ART regimens may be less effective than current ones. Controls had broader CDR3 length ranges than HIV repertoires did.

V was cut by 3 bases and J by 3 bases, with 18 bases left in between. The CDR3 extends over 17 amino acids. Germline lookup yields CDR1 LGHNA and CDR2 YNFKEQ. The samples comprised roughly 1-11 million cryopreserved PBMC ahead of DNA extraction. Details on this clone: The antigen remains undetermined.

With survey level as its setting, the immunoSEQ assay was v3.0. The data were produced by immunoSEQ multiplex PCR, yet TCRdb's version contains in-frame clones alone and is incomplete. The table shows fewer than 40,000 clones, with approximately 93% occurring only once. The starting material was unsorted PBMCs, obtained about 5.1 years after starting antiretroviral therapy. The source of this sequence is a woman in her 50s with HIV. The chain employs TRBV4-2 and TRBJ1-3; weak D call: TRBD1 (6 bases). The CDR3 region has the DNA TGTGCCAGCAGCCAGGTGTCCGGGGGGGGCAGTGGAAACACCATATATTTT. It yields the protein CASSQVSGGGSGNTIYF.